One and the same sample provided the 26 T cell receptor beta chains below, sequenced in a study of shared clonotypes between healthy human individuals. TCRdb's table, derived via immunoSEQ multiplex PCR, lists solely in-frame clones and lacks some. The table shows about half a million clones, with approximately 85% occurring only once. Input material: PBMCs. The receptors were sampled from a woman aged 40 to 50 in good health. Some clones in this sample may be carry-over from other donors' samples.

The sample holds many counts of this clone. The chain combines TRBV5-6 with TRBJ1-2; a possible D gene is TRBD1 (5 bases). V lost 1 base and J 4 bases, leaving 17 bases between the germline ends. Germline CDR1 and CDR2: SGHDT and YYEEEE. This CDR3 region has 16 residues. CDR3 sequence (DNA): TGTGCCAGCAGCTTGTCGTTGTCAGGGATAATCTATGGCTACACCTTC. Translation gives CASSLSLSGIIYGYTF.

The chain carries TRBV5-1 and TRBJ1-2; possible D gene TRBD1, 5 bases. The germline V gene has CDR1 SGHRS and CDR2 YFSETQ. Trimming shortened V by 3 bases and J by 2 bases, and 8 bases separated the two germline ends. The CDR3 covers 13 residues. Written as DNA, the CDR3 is TGCGCCAGCAGCTCGAGGGACAACTATGGCTACACCTTC. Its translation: CASSSRDNYGYTF.

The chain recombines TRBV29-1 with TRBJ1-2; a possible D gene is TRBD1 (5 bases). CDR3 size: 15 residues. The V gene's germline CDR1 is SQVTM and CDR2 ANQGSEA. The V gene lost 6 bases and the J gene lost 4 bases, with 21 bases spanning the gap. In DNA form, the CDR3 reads TGCAGCGTGACGTTAACCGGGGCGGAGACCTATGGCTACACCTTC. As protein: CSVTLTGAETYGYTF.

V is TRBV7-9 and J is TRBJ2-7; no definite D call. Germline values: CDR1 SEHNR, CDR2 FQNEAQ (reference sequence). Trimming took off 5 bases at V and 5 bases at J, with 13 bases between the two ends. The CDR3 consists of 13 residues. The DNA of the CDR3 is TGTGCCAGCAGCACCGGACCGAGGCACGAGCAGTACTTC. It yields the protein CASSTGPRHEQYF.

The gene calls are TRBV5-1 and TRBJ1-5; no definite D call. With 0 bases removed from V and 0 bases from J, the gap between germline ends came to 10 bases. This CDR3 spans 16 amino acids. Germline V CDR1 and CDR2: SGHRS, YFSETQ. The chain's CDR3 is CASSLGGGYSNQPQHF. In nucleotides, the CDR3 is TGCGCCAGCAGCTTGGGTGGCGGCTATAGCAATCAGCCCCAGCATTTT.

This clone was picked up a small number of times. The CDR3 coding sequence is TGTGCCAGCAGCCTAGCCGCAGGGGGAGGGGGCTACGAGCAGTACTTC. This encodes CASSLAAGGGGYEQYF. The chain carries TRBV27 and TRBJ2-5, with D perhaps TRBD1 or TRBD2 (7 bases each). The end of the DNA is better explained by TRBJ2-7, so the J call may be wrong. Germline lookup yields CDR1 MNHEY and CDR2 SMNVEV (reference sequence). The CDR3 has 16 residues.

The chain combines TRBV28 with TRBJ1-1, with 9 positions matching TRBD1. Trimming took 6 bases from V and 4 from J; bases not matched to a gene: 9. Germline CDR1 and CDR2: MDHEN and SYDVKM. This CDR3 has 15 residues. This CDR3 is CASSLTGTGITEAFF. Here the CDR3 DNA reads TGTGCCAGCAGCCTAACCGGGACAGGGATCACTGAAGCTTTCTTT.

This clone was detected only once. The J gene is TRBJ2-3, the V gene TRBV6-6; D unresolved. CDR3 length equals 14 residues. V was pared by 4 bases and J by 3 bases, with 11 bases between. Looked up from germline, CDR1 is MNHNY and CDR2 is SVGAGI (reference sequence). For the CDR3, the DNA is TGTGCCAGCAGTTTAGGCGGCCCGACAGATACGCAGTATTTT. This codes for CASSLGGPTDTQYF.

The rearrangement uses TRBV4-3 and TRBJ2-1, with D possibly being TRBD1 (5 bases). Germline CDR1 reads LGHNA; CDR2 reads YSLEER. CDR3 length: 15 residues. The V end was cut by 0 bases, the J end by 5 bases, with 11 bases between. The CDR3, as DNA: TGCGCCAGCAGCCAAGATCTAAGCAGGGACAATGAGCAGTTCTTC. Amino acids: CASSQDLSRDNEQFF.

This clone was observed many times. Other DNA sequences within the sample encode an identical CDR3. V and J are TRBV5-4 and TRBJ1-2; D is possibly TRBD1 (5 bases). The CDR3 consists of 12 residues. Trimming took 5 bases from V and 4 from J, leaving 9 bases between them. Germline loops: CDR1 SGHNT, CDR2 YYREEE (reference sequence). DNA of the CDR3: TGTGCCAGCAGTTGGGACGGCTATGGCTACACCTTC. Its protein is CASSWDGYGYTF.

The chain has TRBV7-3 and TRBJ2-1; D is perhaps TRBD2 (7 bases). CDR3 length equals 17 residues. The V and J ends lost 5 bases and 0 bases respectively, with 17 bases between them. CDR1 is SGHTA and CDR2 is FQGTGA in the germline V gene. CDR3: CASSPRGGINSYNEQFF. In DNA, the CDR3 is TGTGCCAGCAGCCCTCGCGGGGGCATCAACTCCTACAATGAGCAGTTCTTC.

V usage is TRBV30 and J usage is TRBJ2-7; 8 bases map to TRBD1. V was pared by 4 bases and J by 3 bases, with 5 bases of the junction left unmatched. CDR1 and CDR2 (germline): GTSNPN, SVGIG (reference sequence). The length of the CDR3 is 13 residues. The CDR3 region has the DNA TGTGCCTGGAACGCCGGGACAGGCTACGAGCAGTACTTC. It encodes CAWNAGTGYEQYF.

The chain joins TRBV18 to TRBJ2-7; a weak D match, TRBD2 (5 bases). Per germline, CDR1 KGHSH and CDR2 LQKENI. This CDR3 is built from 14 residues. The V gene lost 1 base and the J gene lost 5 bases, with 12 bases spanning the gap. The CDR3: CASSPLPGRNEQYF. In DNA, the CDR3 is TGTGCCAGCTCACCACTCCCGGGGAGAAACGAGCAGTACTTC.

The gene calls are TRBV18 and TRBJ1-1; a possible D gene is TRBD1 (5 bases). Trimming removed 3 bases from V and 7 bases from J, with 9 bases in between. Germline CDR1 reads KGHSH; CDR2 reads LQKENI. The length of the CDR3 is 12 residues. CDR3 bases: TGTGCCAGCTCACCGGGGGGTCTTGAAGCTTTCTTT. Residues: CASSPGGLEAFF.

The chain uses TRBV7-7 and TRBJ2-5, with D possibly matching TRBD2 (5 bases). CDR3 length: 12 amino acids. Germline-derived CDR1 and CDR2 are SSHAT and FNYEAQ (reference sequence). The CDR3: CASAGVGETQYF. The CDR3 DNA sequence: TGTGCTAGCGCTGGAGTTGGAGAGACCCAGTACTTC.

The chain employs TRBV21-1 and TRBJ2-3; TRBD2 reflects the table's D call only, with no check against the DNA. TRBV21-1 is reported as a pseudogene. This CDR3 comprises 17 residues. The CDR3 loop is CASSKKTSGRSTDTQYF. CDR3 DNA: TGTGCCAGCAGCAAAAAGACTAGCGGGAGGAGCACAGATACGCAGTATTTT.

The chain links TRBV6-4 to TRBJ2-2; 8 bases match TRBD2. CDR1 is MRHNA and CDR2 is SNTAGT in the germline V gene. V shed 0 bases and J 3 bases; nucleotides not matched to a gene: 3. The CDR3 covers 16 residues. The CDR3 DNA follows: TGTGCCAGCAGTGACTCAGGGACTAGTCACACCGGGGAGCTGTTTTTT. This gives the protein CASSDSGTSHTGELFF.

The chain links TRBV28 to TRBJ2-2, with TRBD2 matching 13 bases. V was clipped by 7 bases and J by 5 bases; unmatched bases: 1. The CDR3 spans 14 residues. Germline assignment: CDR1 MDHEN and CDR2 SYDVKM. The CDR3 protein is CASKTSGGTGELFF. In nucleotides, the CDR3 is TGTGCCAGCAAGACTAGCGGGGGGACCGGGGAGCTGTTTTTT.

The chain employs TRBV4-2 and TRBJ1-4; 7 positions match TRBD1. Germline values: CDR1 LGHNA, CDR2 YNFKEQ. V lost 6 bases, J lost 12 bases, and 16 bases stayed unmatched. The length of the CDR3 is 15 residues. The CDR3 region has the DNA TGTGCCAGCAGATCGCCATCCCACTCTCAGGGGGAACTGTTTTTT. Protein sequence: CASRSPSHSQGELFF.

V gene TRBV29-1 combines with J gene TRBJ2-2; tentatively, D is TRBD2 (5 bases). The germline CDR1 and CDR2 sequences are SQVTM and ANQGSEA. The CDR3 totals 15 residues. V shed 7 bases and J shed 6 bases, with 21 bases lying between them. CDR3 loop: CSEWAEAPPPGELFF. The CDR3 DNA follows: TGCAGCGAATGGGCGGAGGCACCCCCCCCCGGGGAGCTGTTTTTT.

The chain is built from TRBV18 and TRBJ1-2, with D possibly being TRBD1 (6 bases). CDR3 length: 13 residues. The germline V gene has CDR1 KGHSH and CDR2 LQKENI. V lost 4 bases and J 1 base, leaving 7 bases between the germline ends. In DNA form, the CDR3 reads TGTGCCAGCTCACGGGGGCATAACTATGGCTACACCTTC. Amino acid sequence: CASSRGHNYGYTF.

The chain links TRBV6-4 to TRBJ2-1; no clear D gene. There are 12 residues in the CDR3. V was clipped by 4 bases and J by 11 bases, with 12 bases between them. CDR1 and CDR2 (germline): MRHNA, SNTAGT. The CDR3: CASSVKGRQQFF. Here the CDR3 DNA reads TGTGCCAGCAGTGTTAAGGGTCGTCAGCAGTTCTTC.

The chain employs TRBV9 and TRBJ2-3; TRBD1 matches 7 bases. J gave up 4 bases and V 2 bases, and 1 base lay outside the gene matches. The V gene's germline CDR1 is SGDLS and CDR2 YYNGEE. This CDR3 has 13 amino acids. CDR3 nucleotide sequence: TGTGCCAGCAGCGTGGACAGGCCAGATACGCAGTATTTT. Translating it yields CASSVDRPDTQYF.

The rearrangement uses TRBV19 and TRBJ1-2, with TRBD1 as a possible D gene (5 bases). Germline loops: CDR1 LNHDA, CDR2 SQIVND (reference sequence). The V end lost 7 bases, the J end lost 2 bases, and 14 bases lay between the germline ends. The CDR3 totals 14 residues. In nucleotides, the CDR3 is TGTGCCAGTACCCCGTCGGGGGTAAACTATGGCTACACCTTC. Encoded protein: CASTPSGVNYGYTF.

The CDR3 region has the DNA TGTGCCAGCAGAGTGACAGGGAACTATGGCTACACCTTC. Protein sequence: CASRVTGNYGYTF. The V gene is TRBV28, the J gene TRBJ1-2, with 7 bases identical to TRBD1. V was clipped by 6 bases and J by 2 bases; unmatched bases: 3. The germline gives CDR1 MDHEN, CDR2 SYDVKM. The length of the CDR3 is 13 residues.

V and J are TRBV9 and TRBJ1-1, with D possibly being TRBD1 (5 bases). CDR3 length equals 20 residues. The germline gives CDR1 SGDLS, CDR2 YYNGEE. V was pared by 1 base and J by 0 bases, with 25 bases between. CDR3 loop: CASSVSPNPDSSRMNTEAFF. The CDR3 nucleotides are TGTGCCAGCAGCGTATCCCCGAACCCCGACAGCTCACGAATGAACACTGAAGCTTTCTTT.